Below are 19 T cell receptor beta chains sequenced from a single sample in a study of graft-versus-host responses after intestinal transplantation. No antigen has been assigned to these receptors. The table came from immunoSEQ multiplex PCR; TCRdb's copy has only in-frame clones and leaves some out. The sample yields around 70,000 clones, approximately 88% seen once. Here the sequenced sample was unstimulated CD8+ T cells sorted from spleen or lymph node cells, taken before intestinal transplant. These receptors came from a human donor who received an intestinal transplant.

Written as DNA, the CDR3 is TGCAGCGTTTCGCTGGGCCACACCGGGGAGCTGTTTTTT. Encoded protein: CSVSLGHTGELFF. This chain connects TRBV29-1 to TRBJ2-2; D is unclear. CDR1 SQVTM and CDR2 ANQGSEA come from the germline V gene. The V end lost 5 bases, the J end lost 3 bases, and 10 bases lay between the germline ends. The CDR3 runs 13 residues.

This clone appeared a single time. V usage is TRBV4-1 and J usage is TRBJ1-3, with D hard to call. Trimming left V 7 bases short and J 4 bases short, with 20 bases between. The CDR3 is 16 amino acids. Per germline, CDR1 MGHRA and CDR2 YSYEKL. CDR3 coding DNA: TGCGCCAGCACCCCAAGAGCTGCACAGCTCGGAAACACCATATATTTT. Translating gives CASTPRAAQLGNTIYF.

The chain carries TRBV5-1 and TRBJ2-2; 7 bases fit TRBD2. Trimming removed 7 bases from V and 7 bases from J; junction bases left unmatched: 13. From germline, CDR1 is SGHRS and CDR2 YFSETQ. This CDR3 comprises 15 residues. CDR3 nucleotide sequence: TGCGCCAGCCAAAGGTGGGAGGGCCGTGGCGGGGAGCTGTTTTTT. Amino acids: CASQRWEGRGGELFF.

The V call is TRBV29-1, the J call TRBJ1-1; D unresolved. This CDR3 spans 13 amino acids. V lost 2 bases, J lost 5 bases, and 12 bases lay in between. Germline V gives CDR1 SQVTM, CDR2 ANQGSEA. CDR3 loop: CSVESRSATEAFF. CDR3 DNA sequence: TGCAGCGTTGAATCGCGGTCGGCGACTGAAGCTTTCTTT.

The rearrangement joins TRBV2 to TRBJ1-4; maybe TRBD1 (5 bases). V lost 8 bases to trimming and J lost 7 bases, with 17 bases between them. CDR1 and CDR2 (germline): SNHLY, FYNNEI. The CDR3 runs 14 residues. CDR3 protein: CASGETAGAEKLFF. CDR3 coding DNA: TGTGCCAGCGGAGAGACAGCCGGAGCTGAAAAACTGTTTTTT.

This clone was seen a handful of times. This sequence joins TRBV10-1 and TRBJ2-5, with D maybe TRBD1 (6 bases). Trimming removed 3 bases at V and 5 bases at J, with 16 bases between. Per germline, CDR1 WNHNN and CDR2 SYGVQD (reference sequence). The CDR3 consists of 15 residues. In DNA form, the CDR3 reads TGCGCCAGCAGTGATAAGGCAGGGGAGTTCGAGACCCAGTACTTC. It codes for CASSDKAGEFETQYF.

The chain combines TRBV7-9 with TRBJ2-7; 7 bases map to TRBD2. CDR1 is SEHNR, CDR2 FQNEAQ, per germline (reference sequence). V shed 3 bases and J 3 bases; nucleotides not matched to a gene: 2. CDR3 length equals 13 residues. The CDR3 protein is CASSFPGGYEQYF. The CDR3 DNA sequence: TGTGCCAGCAGCTTTCCGGGAGGCTACGAGCAGTACTTC.

The CDR3 sequence is CASSDGTFDEQYF. The DNA of the CDR3 is TGTGCCAGCAGCGACGGGACTTTCGACGAGCAGTACTTC. The gene calls are TRBV7-8 and TRBJ2-7; tentatively, D is TRBD2 (6 bases). Trimming cost V 5 bases and J 5 bases, with 13 bases left between them. The CDR3 consists of 13 residues. CDR1 is SGHVS and CDR2 is FQNEAQ in the germline V gene.

This clone was found a few times. This chain links TRBV7-9 with TRBJ1-4, with D unresolved. V was clipped by 5 bases and J by 8 bases, with 18 bases between them. The CDR3 extends over 15 amino acids. CDR1 is SEHNR and CDR2 is FQNEAQ in the germline V gene (reference sequence). CDR3 bases: TGTGCCAGCAGCCCGGTGGCCGGGGTGGACGAAAAACTGTTTTTT. Residues: CASSPVAGVDEKLFF.

This clone was counted only a few times. This chain links TRBV7-9 with TRBJ1-3; D is possibly TRBD1 (5 bases). This CDR3 has 16 amino acids. From germline, CDR1 is SEHNR and CDR2 FQNEAQ (reference sequence). Deletions cut 5 bases from V and 0 bases from J, with 14 bases between. CDR3 amino acids: CASSPLQEGSGNTIYF. The CDR3 DNA is TGTGCCAGCAGCCCACTACAGGAAGGCTCTGGAAACACCATATATTTT. Full variable domain (remainder filled in from reference TRBV7-9 and TRBJ1-3): DTGVSQNPRHKITKRGQNVTFRCDPISEHNRLYWYRQTLGQGPEFLTYFQNEAQLEKSRLLSDRFSAERPKGSFSTLEIQRTEQGDSAMYLCASSPLQEGSGNTIYFGEGSWLTVV.

V and J are TRBV7-8 and TRBJ1-5; 7 nucleotides agree with TRBD1. Germline CDR1 reads SGHVS; CDR2 reads FQNEAQ. V dropped 1 base and J dropped 5; count of bases not matched to a gene: 8. This CDR3 is 16 amino acids long. The CDR3 region has the DNA TGTGCCAGCAGCTTAGTCCGGCAGGGGGGTGATCAGCCCCAGCATTTT. It yields the protein CASSLVRQGGDQPQHF.

V gene TRBV27 combines with J gene TRBJ1-4; possible D gene TRBD1, 6 bases. The CDR3 covers 14 residues. Germline lookup yields CDR1 MNHEY and CDR2 SMNVEV (reference sequence). V was clipped by 3 bases and J by 5 bases, with 10 bases between them. The CDR3 sequence is CASSLAGGNEKLFF. The DNA of the CDR3 is TGTGCCAGCAGTTTGGCTGGGGGCAATGAAAAACTGTTTTTT.

J is TRBJ2-7 and V is TRBV5-6, with a weak D call TRBD1 (5 bases). V dropped 4 bases and J dropped 3 bases, with 11 bases sitting between them. The CDR3 contains 13 residues. Germline CDR1 reads SGHDT; CDR2 reads YYEEEE. In nucleotides, the CDR3 is TGTGCCAGCAGCGGCTCAGGGTTCTACGAGCAGTACTTC. Translating gives CASSGSGFYEQYF.

The chain has TRBV28 and TRBJ2-6; D is unresolved. The CDR3 has 17 residues. Germline V lookup: CDR1 MDHEN, CDR2 SYDVKM. Trimming took 3 bases from V and 0 from J, leaving 12 bases between them. CDR3 in DNA: TGTGCCAGCAGTTTGTTACACTCTAGCTCTGGGGCCAACGTCCTGACTTTC. This encodes CASSLLHSSSGANVLTF.

V usage is TRBV27 and J usage is TRBJ2-1, with TRBD1 matching over 8 bases. Per germline, CDR1 MNHEY and CDR2 SMNVEV (reference sequence). This CDR3 is built from 16 residues. Trimming at V came to 3 bases and at J to 5 bases, leaving 9 bases not matched to a gene. CDR3 amino acids: CASSFGSGGGNNEQFF. As DNA, the CDR3 is TGTGCCAGCAGTTTTGGTTCAGGGGGCGGAAACAATGAGCAGTTCTTC.

The rearrangement uses TRBV29-1 and TRBJ2-7, with TRBD2 matching over 8 bases. CDR1 is SQVTM, CDR2 ANQGSEA, per germline. The J segment lost 1 base and the V segment lost 3 bases, leaving 8 bases of the junction unmatched. CDR3 length: 15 amino acids. CDR3 region: CSVEDSGTSSYEQYF. The DNA for the CDR3 is TGCAGCGTTGAGGATTCCGGGACTAGTTCCTACGAGCAGTACTTC.

The sample holds one count of this clone. The rearrangement uses TRBV4-1 and TRBJ2-1; TRBD1 matches 8 bases. There are 13 residues in the CDR3. Trimming took 4 bases from V and 6 from J; bases not matched to a gene: 2. The germline gives CDR1 MGHRA, CDR2 YSYEKL. The CDR3 loop reads CASSPTGANEQFF. CDR3 DNA sequence: TGCGCCAGCAGCCCGACAGGGGCCAATGAGCAGTTCTTC.

This chain uses TRBV9 with TRBJ2-7; maybe TRBD2 (6 bases). This CDR3 region has 16 residues. Germline CDR1 SGDLS, CDR2 YYNGEE. Deletions cut 3 bases from V and 0 bases from J, with 16 bases between. In DNA form, the CDR3 reads TGTGCCAGCAGCGGGGGGGAACAGGCCTTCTCCTACGAGCAGTACTTC. Translation gives CASSGGEQAFSYEQYF.

The chain carries TRBV28 and TRBJ1-1, with unresolved D. V lost 5 bases to trimming and J lost 5 bases, with 12 bases between them. The V gene's germline CDR1 is MDHEN and CDR2 SYDVKM. The CDR3 totals 13 residues. For the CDR3, the DNA is TGTGCCAGCAGTGAAGGAGCGGGGACTGAAGCTTTCTTT. Protein: CASSEGAGTEAFF.